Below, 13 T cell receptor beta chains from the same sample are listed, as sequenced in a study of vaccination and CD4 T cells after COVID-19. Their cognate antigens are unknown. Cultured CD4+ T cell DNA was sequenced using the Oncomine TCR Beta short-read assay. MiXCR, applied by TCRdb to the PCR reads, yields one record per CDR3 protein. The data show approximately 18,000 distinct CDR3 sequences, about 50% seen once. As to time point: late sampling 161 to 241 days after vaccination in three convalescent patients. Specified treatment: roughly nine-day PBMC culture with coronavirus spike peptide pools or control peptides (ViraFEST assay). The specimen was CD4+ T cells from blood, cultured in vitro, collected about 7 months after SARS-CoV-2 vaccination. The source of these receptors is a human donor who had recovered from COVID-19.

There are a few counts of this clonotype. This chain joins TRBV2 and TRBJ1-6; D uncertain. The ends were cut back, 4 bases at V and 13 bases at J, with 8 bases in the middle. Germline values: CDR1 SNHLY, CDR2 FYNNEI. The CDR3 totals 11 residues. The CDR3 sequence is CASSADFPLHF. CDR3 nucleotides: TGTGCCAGCAGTGCAGACTTTCCCCTCCACTTT.

CDR3 protein: CASSLVGLNTEAFF. The CDR3 nucleotides are TGTGCCAGCAGTTTGGTAGGATTGAACACTGAAGCTTTCTTT. The genes are TRBV28 and TRBJ1-1; D is unresolved. The CDR3 is 14 residues long. Trimming stripped 3 bases from V and 0 bases from J, with 8 bases between. Germline assignment: CDR1 MDHEN and CDR2 SYDVKM.

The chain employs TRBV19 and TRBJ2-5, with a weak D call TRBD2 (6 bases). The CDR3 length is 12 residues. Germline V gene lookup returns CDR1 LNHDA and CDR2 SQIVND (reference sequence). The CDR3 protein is CDSPKGRETQYF. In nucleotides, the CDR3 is TGTGACTCCCCGAAGGGGAGGGAGACCCAGTACTTC.

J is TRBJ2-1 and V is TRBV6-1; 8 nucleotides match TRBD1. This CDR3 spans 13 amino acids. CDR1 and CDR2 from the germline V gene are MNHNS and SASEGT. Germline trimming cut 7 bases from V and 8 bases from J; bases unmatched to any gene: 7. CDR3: CASKRTGSDEQFF. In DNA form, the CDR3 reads TGTGCCAGCAAGAGGACAGGGTCCGATGAGCAGTTCTTC.

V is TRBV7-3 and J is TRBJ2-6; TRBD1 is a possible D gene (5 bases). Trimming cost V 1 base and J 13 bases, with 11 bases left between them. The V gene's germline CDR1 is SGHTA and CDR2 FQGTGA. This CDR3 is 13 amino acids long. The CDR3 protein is CASSLIGAEVLTF. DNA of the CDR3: TGTGCCAGCAGCTTAATTGGGGCTGAGGTCCTGACTTTC. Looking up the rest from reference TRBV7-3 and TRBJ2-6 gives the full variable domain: GAGVSQTPSNKVTEKGKYVELRCDPISGHTALYWYRQSLGQGPEFLIYFQGTGAADDSGLPNDRFFAVRPEGSVSTLKIQRTERGDSAVYLCASSLIGAEVLTFGAGSRLTVL.

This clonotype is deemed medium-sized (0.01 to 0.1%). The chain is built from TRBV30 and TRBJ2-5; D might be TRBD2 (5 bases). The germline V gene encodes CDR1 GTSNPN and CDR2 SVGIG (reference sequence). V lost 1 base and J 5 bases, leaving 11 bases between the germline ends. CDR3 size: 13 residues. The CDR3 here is CAWSGASRETQYF. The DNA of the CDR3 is TGTGCCTGGAGTGGGGCTAGCAGGGAGACCCAGTACTTC.

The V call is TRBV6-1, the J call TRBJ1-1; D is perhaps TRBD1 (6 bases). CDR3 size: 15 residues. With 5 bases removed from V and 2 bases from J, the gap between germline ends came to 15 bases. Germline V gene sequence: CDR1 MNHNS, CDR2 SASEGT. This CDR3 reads CASSSQGISNTEAFF. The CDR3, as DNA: TGTGCCAGCAGTAGCCAGGGGATAAGCAACACTGAAGCTTTCTTT.

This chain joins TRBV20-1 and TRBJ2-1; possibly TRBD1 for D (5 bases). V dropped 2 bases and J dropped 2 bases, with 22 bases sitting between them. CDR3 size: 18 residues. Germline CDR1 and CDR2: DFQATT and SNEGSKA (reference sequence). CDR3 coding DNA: TGCAGTGCTAGACGGAAAGACGACAGACAGCTAACCTACAATGAGCAGTTCTTC. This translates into CSARRKDDRQLTYNEQFF.

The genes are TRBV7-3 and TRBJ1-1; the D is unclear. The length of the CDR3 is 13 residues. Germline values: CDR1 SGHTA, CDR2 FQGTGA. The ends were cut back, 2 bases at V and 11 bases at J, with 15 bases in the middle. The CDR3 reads CASSLSGPGLAFF. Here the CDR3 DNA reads TGTGCCAGCAGCTTATCAGGTCCCGGGTTGGCTTTCTTT. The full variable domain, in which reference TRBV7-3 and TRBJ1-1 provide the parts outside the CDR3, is GAGVSQTPSNKVTEKGKYVELRCDPISGHTALYWYRQSLGQGPEFLIYFQGTGAADDSGLPNDRFFAVRPEGSVSTLKIQRTERGDSAVYLCASSLSGPGLAFFGQGTRLTVV.

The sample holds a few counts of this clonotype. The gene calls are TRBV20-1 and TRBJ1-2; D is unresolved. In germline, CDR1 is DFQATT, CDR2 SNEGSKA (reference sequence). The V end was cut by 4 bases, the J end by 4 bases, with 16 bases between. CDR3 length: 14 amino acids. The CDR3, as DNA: TGCAGTGCTACCGGGATCCCTGCCACCTATGGCTACACCTTC. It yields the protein CSATGIPATYGYTF.

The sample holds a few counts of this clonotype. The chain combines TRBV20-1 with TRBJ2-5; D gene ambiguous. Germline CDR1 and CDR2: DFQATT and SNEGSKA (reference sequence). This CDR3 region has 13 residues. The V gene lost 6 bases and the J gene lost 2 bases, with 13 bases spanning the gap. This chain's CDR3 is CSAAPPMQETQYF. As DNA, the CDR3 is TGCAGTGCGGCCCCGCCCATGCAAGAGACCCAGTACTTC.

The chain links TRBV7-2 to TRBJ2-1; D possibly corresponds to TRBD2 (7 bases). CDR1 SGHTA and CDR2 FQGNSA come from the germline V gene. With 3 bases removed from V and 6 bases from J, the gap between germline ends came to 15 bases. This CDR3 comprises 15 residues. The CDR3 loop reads CASSFLGGVGNEQFF. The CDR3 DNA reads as TGTGCCAGCAGCTTTCTAGGGGGGGTGGGCAATGAGCAGTTCTTC.

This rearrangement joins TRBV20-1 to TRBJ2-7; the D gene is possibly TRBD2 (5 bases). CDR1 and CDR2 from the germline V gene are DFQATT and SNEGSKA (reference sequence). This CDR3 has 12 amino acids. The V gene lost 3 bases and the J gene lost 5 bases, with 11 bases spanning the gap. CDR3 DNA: TGCAGTGCTAGCGGACTTGGGGACGAGCAGTACTTC. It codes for CSASGLGDEQYF.